This T cell receptor (beta chain) was sequenced in a study of T cells in Graves' hyperthyroidism and ophthalmopathy. Study context: Peripheral blood was acquired at first diagnosis, ahead of any therapy whatsoever.

Findings and limits, study-wide: Before onset, ophthalmopathy was predicted by the model a median around 6.5 months earlier.

Comments on this clonotype: Its cognate antigen is unknown. A read error may be the cause here, since a much bigger clone is one base away.

The investigators amplified TCR beta CDR3 regions from RNA transcripts. The HTBI primer set drove a first-round RT-PCR of the TCR CDR3. TCRdb independently ran MiXCR on the multiplex PCR reads; one entry per CDR3 protein. This sample carries approximately 560,000 distinct CDR3 sequences, 15% to 19% of them seen once, and the ten largest clones take approximately 7%. This CDR3 contains 14 residues. Germline V CDR1 and CDR2: SEHNR, FQNEAQ (reference sequence). Germline trimming cut 7 bases from V and 5 bases from J; bases unmatched to any gene: 6. The source of this sequence is a woman aged 30 to 39 with Graves' hyperthyroidism. The sequencing sample was made of blood. The V and J genes are TRBV7-9 and TRBJ2-5; 11 nucleotides agree with TRBD2. Here the CDR3 reads CASNSSGRMETQYF. For the CDR3, the DNA is TGTGCCAGCAACTCTAGCGGGAGGATGGAGACCCAGTACTTC.